The TCR beta chain under discussion was sequenced for a study of T cells in Graves' hyperthyroidism and ophthalmopathy. Amplification of TCR beta CDR3 regions used RNA as the template. An initial round of RT-PCR targeting the TCR CDR3 relied on the HTBI primer set. TCRdb independently ran MiXCR on the multiplex PCR reads; one entry per CDR3 protein. Counted here are 450,000 to 650,000 distinct CDR3 sequences, 14% occurring once; the ten biggest clones make up over 6%. Deletions cut 1 base from V and 4 bases from J, with 10 bases between. The germline V gene has CDR1 SNHLY and CDR2 FYNNEI. The CDR3 spans 14 residues. At least 3 on the Clinical Activity Score was recorded for ophthalmopathy patients, who also had NOSPECS grade at least 4 and duration under 3 months. This clonotype was counted many times. The antigen remains unidentified. Study results and limitations: Ophthalmopathy prediction by the model preceded onset by a median approximately six months. A 13 V-J model separated ophthalmopathy from stable hyperthyroidism.

This receptor was taken from a woman in her late teens or twenties with Graves' ophthalmopathy. V gene TRBV2 combines with J gene TRBJ1-2, with a weak D call TRBD1 (6 bases). The sequencing sample was made of blood. The CDR3 here is CASSEDKGGYGYTF. The CDR3 region has the DNA TGTGCCAGCAGTGAAGATAAAGGGGGCTATGGCTACACCTTC.